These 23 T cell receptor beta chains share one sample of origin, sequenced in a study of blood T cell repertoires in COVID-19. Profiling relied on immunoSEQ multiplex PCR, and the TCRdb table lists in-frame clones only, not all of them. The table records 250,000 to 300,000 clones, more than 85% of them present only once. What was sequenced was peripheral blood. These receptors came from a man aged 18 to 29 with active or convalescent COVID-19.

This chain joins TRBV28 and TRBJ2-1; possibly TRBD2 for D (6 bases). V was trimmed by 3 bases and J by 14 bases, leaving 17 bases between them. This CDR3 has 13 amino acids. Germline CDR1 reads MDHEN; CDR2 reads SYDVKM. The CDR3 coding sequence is TGTGCCAGCAGTTTCGGAGCGGCCCGGGGGAAGTTCTTC. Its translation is CASSFGAARGKFF. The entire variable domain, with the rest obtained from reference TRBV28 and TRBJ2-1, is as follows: DVKVTQSSRYLVKRTGEKVFLECVQDMDHENMFWYRQDPGLGLRLIYFSYDVKMKEKGDIPEGYSVSREKKERFSLILESASTNQTSMYLCASSFGAARGKFFGPGTRLTVL.

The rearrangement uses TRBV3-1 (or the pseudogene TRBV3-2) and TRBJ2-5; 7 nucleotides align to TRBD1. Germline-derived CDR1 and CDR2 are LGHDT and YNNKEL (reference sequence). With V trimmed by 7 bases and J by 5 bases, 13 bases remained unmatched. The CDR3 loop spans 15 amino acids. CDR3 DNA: TGTGCCAGCAATCAACCAAACAGGGGCGAGGAGACCCAGTACTTC. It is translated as CASNQPNRGEETQYF.

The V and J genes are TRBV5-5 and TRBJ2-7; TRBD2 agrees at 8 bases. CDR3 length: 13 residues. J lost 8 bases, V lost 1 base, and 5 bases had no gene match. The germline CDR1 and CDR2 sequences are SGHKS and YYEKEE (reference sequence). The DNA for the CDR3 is TGTGCCAGCAGCTTGCGGGCGGGGGGCCAGCAGTACTTC. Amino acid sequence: CASSLRAGGQQYF.

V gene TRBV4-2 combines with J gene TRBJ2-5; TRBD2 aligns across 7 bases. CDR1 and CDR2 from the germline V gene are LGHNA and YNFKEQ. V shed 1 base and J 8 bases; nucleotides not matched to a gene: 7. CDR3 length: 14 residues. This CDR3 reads CASSQGLALGTQYF. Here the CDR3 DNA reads TGTGCCAGCAGCCAAGGACTAGCCCTAGGAACCCAGTACTTC.

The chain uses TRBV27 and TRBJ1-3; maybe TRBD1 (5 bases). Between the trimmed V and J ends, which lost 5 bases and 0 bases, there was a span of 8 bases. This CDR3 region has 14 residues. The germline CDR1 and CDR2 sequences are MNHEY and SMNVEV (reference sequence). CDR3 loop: CASSAGYSGNTIYF. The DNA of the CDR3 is TGTGCCAGCAGTGCAGGGTACTCTGGAAACACCATATATTTT.

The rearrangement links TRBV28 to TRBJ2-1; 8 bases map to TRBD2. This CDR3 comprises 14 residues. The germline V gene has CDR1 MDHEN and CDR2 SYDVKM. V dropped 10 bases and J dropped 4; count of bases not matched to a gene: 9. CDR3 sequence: CATELAEGYNEQFF. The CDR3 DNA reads TGTGCCACGGAACTAGCGGAAGGTTACAATGAGCAGTTCTTC.

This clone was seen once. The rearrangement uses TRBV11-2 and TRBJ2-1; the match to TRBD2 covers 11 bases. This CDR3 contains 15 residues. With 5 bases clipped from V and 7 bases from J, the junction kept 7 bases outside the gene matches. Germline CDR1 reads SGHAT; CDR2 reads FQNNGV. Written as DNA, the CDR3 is TGTGCCAGCAGCCGTACTAGCGGGGGACGGAATGAGCAGTTCTTC. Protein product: CASSRTSGGRNEQFF.

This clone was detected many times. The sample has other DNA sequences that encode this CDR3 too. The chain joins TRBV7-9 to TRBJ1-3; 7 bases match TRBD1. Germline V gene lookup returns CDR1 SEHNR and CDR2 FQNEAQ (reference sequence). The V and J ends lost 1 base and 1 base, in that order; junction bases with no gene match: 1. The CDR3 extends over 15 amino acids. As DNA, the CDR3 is TGTGCCAGCAGCTTAGGACAGGGTTCTGGAAACACCATATATTTT. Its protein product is CASSLGQGSGNTIYF.

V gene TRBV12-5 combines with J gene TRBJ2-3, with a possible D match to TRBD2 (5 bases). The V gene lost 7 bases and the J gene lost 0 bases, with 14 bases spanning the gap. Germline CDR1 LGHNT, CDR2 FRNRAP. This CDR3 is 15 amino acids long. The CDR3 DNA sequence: TGTGCTAGTGCCCCTCGGGCGGGTAGCACAGATACGCAGTATTTT. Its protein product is CASAPRAGSTDTQYF.

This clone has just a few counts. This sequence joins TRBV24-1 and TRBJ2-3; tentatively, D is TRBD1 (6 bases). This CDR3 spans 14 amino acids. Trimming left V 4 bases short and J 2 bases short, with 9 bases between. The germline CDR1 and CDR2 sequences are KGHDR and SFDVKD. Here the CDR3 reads CATSDPGDTDTQYF. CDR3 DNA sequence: TGTGCCACCAGTGACCCAGGGGACACAGATACGCAGTATTTT.

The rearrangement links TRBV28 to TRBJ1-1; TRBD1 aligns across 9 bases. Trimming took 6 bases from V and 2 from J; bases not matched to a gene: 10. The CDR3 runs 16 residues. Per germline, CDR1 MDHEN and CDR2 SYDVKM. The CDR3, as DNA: TGTGCCAGCAGCCCACTTTTGGGACAGGGTAACACTGAAGCTTTCTTT. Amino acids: CASSPLLGQGNTEAFF.

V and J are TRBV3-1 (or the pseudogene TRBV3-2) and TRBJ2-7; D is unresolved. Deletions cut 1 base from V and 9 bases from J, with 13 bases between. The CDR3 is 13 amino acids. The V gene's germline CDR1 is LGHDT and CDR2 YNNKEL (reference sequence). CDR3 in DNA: TGTGCCAGCAGCCAAGGACTTCTCAGTGCGCAGTACTTC. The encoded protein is CASSQGLLSAQYF.

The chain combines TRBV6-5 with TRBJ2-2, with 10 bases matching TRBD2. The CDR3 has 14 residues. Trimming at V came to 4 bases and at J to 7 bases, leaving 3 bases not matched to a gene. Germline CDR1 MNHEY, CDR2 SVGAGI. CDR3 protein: CASSSSGGIGELFF. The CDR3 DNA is TGTGCCAGCAGTTCTAGCGGGGGCATCGGGGAGCTGTTTTTT.

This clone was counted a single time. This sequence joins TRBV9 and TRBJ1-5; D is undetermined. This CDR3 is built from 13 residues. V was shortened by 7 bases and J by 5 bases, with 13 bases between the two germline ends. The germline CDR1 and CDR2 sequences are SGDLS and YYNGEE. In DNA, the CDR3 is TGTGCCAGCCCCCTAAAGACTTATCAGCCCCAGCATTTT. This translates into CASPLKTYQPQHF.

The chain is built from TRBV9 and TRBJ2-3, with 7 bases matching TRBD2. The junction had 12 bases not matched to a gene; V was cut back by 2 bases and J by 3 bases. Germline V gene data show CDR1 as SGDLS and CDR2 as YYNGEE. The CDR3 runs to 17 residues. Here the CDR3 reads CASSVFHGGSGTDTQYF. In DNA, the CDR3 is TGTGCCAGCAGCGTGTTTCATGGCGGGAGTGGGACAGATACGCAGTATTTT.

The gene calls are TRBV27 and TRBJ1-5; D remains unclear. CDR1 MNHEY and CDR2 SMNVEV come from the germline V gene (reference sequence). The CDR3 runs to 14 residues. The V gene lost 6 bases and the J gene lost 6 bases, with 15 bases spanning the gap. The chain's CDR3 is CASSRLGEGQPQHF. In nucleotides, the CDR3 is TGTGCCAGCAGCAGACTCGGGGAGGGTCAGCCCCAGCATTTT.

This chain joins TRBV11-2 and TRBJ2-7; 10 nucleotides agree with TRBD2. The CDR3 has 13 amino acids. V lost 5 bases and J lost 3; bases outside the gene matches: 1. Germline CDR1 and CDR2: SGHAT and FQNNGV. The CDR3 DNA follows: TGTGCCAGCAGCCGGACTAGCGGCTACGAGCAGTACTTC. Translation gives CASSRTSGYEQYF.

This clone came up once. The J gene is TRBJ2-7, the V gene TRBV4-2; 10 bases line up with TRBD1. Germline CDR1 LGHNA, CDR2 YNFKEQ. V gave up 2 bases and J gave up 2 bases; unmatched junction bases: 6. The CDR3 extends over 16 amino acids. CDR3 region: CASSQRSGTGAYEQYF. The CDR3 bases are TGTGCCAGCAGCCAACGCTCCGGGACAGGGGCCTACGAGCAGTACTTC.

CDR3 sequence: CATSDLGSYNEQFF. In nucleotides, the CDR3 is TGTGCCACCAGTGATCTCGGGAGTTACAATGAGCAGTTCTTC. The rearrangement joins TRBV24-1 to TRBJ2-1; D possibly corresponds to TRBD2 (6 bases). The CDR3 runs to 14 residues. Germline V CDR1 and CDR2: KGHDR, SFDVKD. The V end was cut by 3 bases, the J end by 4 bases, with 9 bases between.

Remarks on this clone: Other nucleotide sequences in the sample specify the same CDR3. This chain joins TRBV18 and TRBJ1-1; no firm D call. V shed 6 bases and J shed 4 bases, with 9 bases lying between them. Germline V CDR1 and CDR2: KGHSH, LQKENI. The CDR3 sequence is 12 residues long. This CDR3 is CASSQEGTEAFF. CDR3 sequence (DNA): TGTGCCAGCTCCCAGGAGGGCACTGAAGCTTTCTTT. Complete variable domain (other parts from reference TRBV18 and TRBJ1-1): NAGVMQNPRHLVRRRGQEARLRCSPMKGHSHVYWYRQLPEEGLKFMVYLQKENIIDESGMPKERFSAEFPKEGPSILRIQQVVRGDSAAYFCASSQEGTEAFFGQGTRLTVV.

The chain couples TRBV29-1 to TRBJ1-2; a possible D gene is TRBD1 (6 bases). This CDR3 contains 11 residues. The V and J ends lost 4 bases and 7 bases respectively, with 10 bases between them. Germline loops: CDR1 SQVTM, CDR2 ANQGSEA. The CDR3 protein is CSVVEGGGYTF. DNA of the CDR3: TGCAGCGTTGTAGAGGGGGGTGGCTACACCTTC.

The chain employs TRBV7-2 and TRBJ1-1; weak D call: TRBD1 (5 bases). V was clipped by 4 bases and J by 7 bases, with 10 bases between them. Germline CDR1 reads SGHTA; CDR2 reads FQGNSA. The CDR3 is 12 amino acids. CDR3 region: CASSSTGVEAFF. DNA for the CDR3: TGTGCCAGCAGCTCAACGGGGGTTGAAGCTTTCTTT.

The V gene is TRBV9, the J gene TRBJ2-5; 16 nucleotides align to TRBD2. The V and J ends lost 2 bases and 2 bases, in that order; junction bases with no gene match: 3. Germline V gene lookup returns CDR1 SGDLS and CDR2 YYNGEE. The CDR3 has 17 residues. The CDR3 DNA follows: TGTGCCAGCAGCGTCCTGGGACTAGCGGGGGGGCAAGAGACCCAGTACTTC. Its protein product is CASSVLGLAGGQETQYF.